The 5 T cell receptor beta chains given below trace back to one sample, sequenced in a study of shared clonotypes between healthy human individuals. Data came from immunoSEQ multiplex PCR; TCRdb stores just in-frame clones and leaves some out. The sample has about 1 million clones; about 75% are singletons. The sample consisted of memory CD4+ T cells sorted from blood. Indicated subset: CD45RA-negative fraction. Receptors originate from a man younger than 35 in good health.

The V gene is TRBV10-3, the J gene TRBJ2-3, with 11 bases lining up with TRBD2. CDR3 length: 15 amino acids. Unmatched junction bases numbered 3, after V lost 5 bases and J lost 2 bases. Germline CDR1 and CDR2: ENHRY and SYGVKD. The CDR3 region has the DNA TGTGCCATCAGTCCGGGACTAGCGGACACAGATACGCAGTATTTT. Amino acid sequence: CAISPGLADTDTQYF.

V usage is TRBV9 and J usage is TRBJ1-6; D ambiguous. The CDR3 sequence is 14 residues long. V was cut by 3 bases and J by 10 bases, with 14 bases left in between. Germline assignment: CDR1 SGDLS and CDR2 YYNGEE. In DNA form, the CDR3 reads TGTGCCAGCAGCGGGGGAGACGGAGAATCACCCCTCCACTTT. The encoded protein is CASSGGDGESPLHF.

A few counts support this clone. The chain joins TRBV7-2 to TRBJ1-2; D gene ambiguous. The CDR3 totals 12 residues. The V gene's germline CDR1 is SGHTA and CDR2 FQGNSA. V was pared by 4 bases and J by 7 bases, with 10 bases between. CDR3 residues: CASSSLKFGYTF. In DNA form, the CDR3 reads TGTGCCAGCAGCTCTTTAAAGTTTGGCTACACCTTC. The full variable domain, its missing parts supplied by reference TRBV7-2 and TRBJ1-2, is GAGVSQSPSNKVTEKGKDVELRCDPISGHTALYWYRQSLGQGLEFLIYFQGNSAPDKSGLPSDRFSAERTGGSVSTLTIQRTQQEDSAVYLCASSSLKFGYTFGSGTRLTVV.

The chain combines TRBV27 with TRBJ2-2; D is unclear. Per the germline V gene, CDR1 is MNHEY and CDR2 is SMNVEV (reference sequence). Trimming left V 3 bases short and J 2 bases short, with 10 bases between. The CDR3 consists of 15 residues. The CDR3 spells CASSLRLFNTGELFF. The CDR3 nucleotides read TGTGCCAGCAGTTTGCGACTCTTTAACACCGGGGAGCTGTTTTTT.

The chain recombines TRBV28 with TRBJ1-2; 10 bases map to TRBD1. The CDR3 totals 16 residues. Germline V gene sequence: CDR1 MDHEN, CDR2 SYDVKM. V was clipped by 5 bases and J by 0 bases; unmatched bases: 6. The CDR3 is CASSPPGQGSNYGYTF. The CDR3 DNA is TGTGCCAGCAGTCCCCCGGGACAGGGGTCTAACTATGGCTACACCTTC.